This T cell receptor beta chain was found in a study of blood T cells in healthy people across ages. This clonotype was counted a few times. A J-beta primer mix and a sample-barcoded 5' primer were used in a second PCR of roughly 7 to 12 cycles. TCRdb processed the 5' RACE reads anew with MiXCR; each CDR3 protein has one entry. Counted here are some 780,000 distinct CDR3 sequences, around 50% occurring once; the ten biggest clones make up around 24%. The V end was cut by 7 bases, the J end by 5 bases, with 13 bases between. This CDR3 is built from 12 residues. Germline-derived CDR1 and CDR2 are SQVTM and ANQGSEA.

Sequencing input: blood. The V gene is TRBV29-1, the J gene TRBJ2-3; D is perhaps TRBD2 (6 bases). The origin of this receptor is a man in his forties in good health. The CDR3 loop reads CSGRELGDTQYF. The CDR3 DNA reads TGCAGCGGACGGGAGTTGGGAGATACGCAGTATTTT.